This is a list of T cell receptor beta chains from one sample in a study of T cells in Graves' hyperthyroidism and ophthalmopathy. TCRdb re-derived calls from the multiplex PCR reads in MiXCR, one entry per CDR3 protein. The sample has about 360,000 distinct CDR3 sequences, less than 15% seen once. The sequenced sample was blood. Every receptor here comes from a young woman with Graves' hyperthyroidism. Each CDR3 is given with its conserved first and last residue. D genes are given only for firm matches. Part of the rows lack a size; the others show once, few, many or a class for expanded clones.

D gene,V gene,clone size,J gene,CDR3 DNA,CDR3 protein
NA,TRBV7-8,many,TRBJ2-5,TGTGCCAGCAGCTTAGCCCCCCGAGGTGCGGGGCGCCCCGGCGAGACCCAGTACTTC,CASSLAPRGAGRPGETQYF
TRBD2,TRBV5-6,many,TRBJ2-2,TGTGCCAGCAGCTACTTCGGAATAGCGGGGCTGAACACCGGGGAGCTGTTTTTT,CASSYFGIAGLNTGELFF
NA,TRBV12-3/TRBV12-4,many,TRBJ2-1,TGTGCCAGCAGGGGATATATGGAGGTTGAGCAGTTCTTC,CASRGYMEVEQFF
NA,TRBV27,few,TRBJ1-2,TGTGCCAGCAACCTTCCACTTACAGGTCAAGACTATGGCTACACCTTC,CASNLPLTGQDYGYTF
NA,TRBV11-3,NA,TRBJ2-7,TGTGCCAGCAGCTTGGGCCGGGAGCCCGGCGAGCAGTACTTC,CASSLGREPGEQYF
NA,TRBV20-1,NA,TRBJ2-5,TGCAGTGCCCCCCCCGCGGGGCAAACTAAAGAGACCCAGTACTTC,CSAPPAGQTKETQYF
TRBD2,TRBV4-1,NA,TRBJ2-7,TGCGCCAGCAGCCAAGGGGCTAGCGGGGGATACGAGCAGTACTTC,CASSQGASGGYEQYF
TRBD2,TRBV10-3,few,TRBJ2-2,TGTGCCATCAGTGCGCGGGAGGAGGCCGGGGAGCTGTTTTTT,CAISAREEAGELFF
NA,TRBV18,NA,TRBJ2-3,TGTGCCAGCTCCCCCTCACGAGGAGGAGATACGCAGTATTTT,CASSPSRGGDTQYF
TRBD1,TRBV5-1,NA,TRBJ2-2,TGCGCCAGCAGCTTGGCCGGGGGGACAGGGGTCACCGGGGAGCTGTTTTTT,CASSLAGGTGVTGELFF
TRBD1,TRBV28,many,TRBJ2-3,TGTGCCAGCAGTCCCCAGGGGGCGCTTGGCACAGATACGCAGTATTTT,CASSPQGALGTDTQYF
NA,TRBV30,many,TRBJ1-2,TGTGCCTGGAGTGCACTACGGACCTATGGCTACACCTTC,CAWSALRTYGYTF
NA,TRBV6-2/TRBV6-3,many,TRBJ2-7,TGTGCCAGCAGTTACAGGGGCCATCCTCTCTACGAGCAGTACTTC,CASSYRGHPLYEQYF
TRBD1,TRBV9,many,TRBJ1-2,TGTGCCAGCAGTTCCGGGACAGACCACTTTGGCTACACCTTC,CASSSGTDHFGYTF
TRBD1,TRBV3-1,few,TRBJ2-5,TGTGCCAGCAGCCAAGGGAGAAGGGACAGCAAATTTCAAGAGACCCAGTACTTC,CASSQGRRDSKFQETQYF
NA,TRBV3-1,many,TRBJ1-1,TGTGCCAGCAGCCAACAGAGGGGGACTGAAGCTTTCTTT,CASSQQRGTEAFF
NA,TRBV7-2,many,TRBJ2-3,TGTGCCAGCAGCTTAGACTATGGCACAGATACGCAGTATTTT,CASSLDYGTDTQYF
TRBD2,TRBV13,many,TRBJ2-1,TGTGCCAGCAGGGGAGGGGAAAATGAGCAGTTCTTC,CASRGGENEQFF
NA,TRBV7-8,many,TRBJ2-3,TGTGCCAGCAGCTCCTTCGTGCCTGCCACAGATACGCAGTATTTT,CASSSFVPATDTQYF
NA,TRBV4-2,few,TRBJ1-6,TGTGCCAGCAGCCAAGCTACAGGGAATTCACCCCTCCACTTT,CASSQATGNSPLHF
TRBD2,TRBV6-1,many,TRBJ2-1,TGTGCCAGCAGTGGAGTCGGTCAGGGGGGACTAGCGGGGATCTACAATGAGCAGTTCTTC,CASSGVGQGGLAGIYNEQFF
NA,TRBV6-2/TRBV6-3,many,TRBJ2-3,TGTGCCAGCGCGCCCCTCAGCGATACGCAGTATTTT,CASAPLSDTQYF
NA,TRBV5-1,many,TRBJ2-5,TGCGCCAGCACGAAAGGCGTCGGGGAGACCCAGTACTTC,CASTKGVGETQYF
NA,TRBV6-1,many,TRBJ1-4,TGTGCCAGCAGTGAACAGATAAATGAAAAACTGTTTTTT,CASSEQINEKLFF
TRBD2,TRBV20-1,NA,TRBJ2-1,TGCAGTGCTGGAGCGGGAGGGTACCATGAGCAGTTCTTC,CSAGAGGYHEQFF
NA,TRBV20-1,once,TRBJ2-1,TGCAGTGCTAAGACTAGTTATCATGAGCAGTTCTTC,CSAKTSYHEQFF
NA,TRBV10-1,NA,TRBJ2-4,TGCGCCAGCAGTCTGGAATCTGTCCAAAACATTCAGTACTTC,CASSLESVQNIQYF
TRBD2,TRBV7-9,many,TRBJ2-1,TGTGCCAGCAGCTTGTTCAGGCTAGCGGGAGTAGGGGATGAGCAGTTCTTC,CASSLFRLAGVGDEQFF
NA,TRBV10-3,NA,TRBJ2-7,TGTGCCATCAGTGAGTCCGCCAGGACCAACTACGAGCAGTACTTC,CAISESARTNYEQYF
TRBD1,TRBV27,many,TRBJ1-2,TGTGCCAGCAGTTTAACGCGGCAGGGGGCGCTGGGCTACACCTTC,CASSLTRQGALGYTF
NA,TRBV28,many,TRBJ2-1,TGTGCCAGCAGTTCGGACACCTTTACGGCCTACAATGAGCAGTTCTTC,CASSSDTFTAYNEQFF
TRBD1,TRBV27,many,TRBJ1-1,TGTGCCAGCAGTCTGGGACAGGGGGGGGCTGAAGCTTTCTTT,CASSLGQGGAEAFF
NA,TRBV10-3,many,TRBJ1-6,TGTGCCATCAGTTGGGACGGTCGCTCACCCCTCCACTTT,CAISWDGRSPLHF
TRBD1,TRBV25-1,NA,TRBJ1-3,TGTGCCAGCAGTGATCGGACAGGGACCCGATTCTCTGGAAACACCATATATTTT,CASSDRTGTRFSGNTIYF
NA,TRBV7-3,many,TRBJ2-2,TGTGCCAGCAGCTTATTCCCCGCAGACCCCGGGGAGCTGTTTTTT,CASSLFPADPGELFF
NA,TRBV7-9,NA,TRBJ2-3,TGTGCCAGCAGCTTAGGGGACTCCTCGAACACAGATACGCAGTATTTT,CASSLGDSSNTDTQYF
NA,TRBV2,many,TRBJ2-6,TGTGCCAGCAGGGAGGGGTCTGGGGCCAACGTCCTGACTTTC,CASREGSGANVLTF
TRBD1,TRBV13,many,TRBJ1-6,TGTGCCAGCAGCTTGGGTAGGGGGCAATCACCCCTCCACTTT,CASSLGRGQSPLHF
NA,TRBV20-1,many,TRBJ1-4,TGCAGTGCTCCTTTACAGGGAACTAATGAAAAACTGTTTTTT,CSAPLQGTNEKLFF
NA,TRBV4-1,few,TRBJ2-2,TGCGCCAGCAGCCAAGTCGGGCAGAACACCGGGGAGCTGTTTTTT,CASSQVGQNTGELFF
NA,TRBV19,few,TRBJ1-5,TGTGCCAGTAGTATAGGGCGGGTGAGGTCGGACCGAAGATATAGCAATCAGCCCCAGCATTTT,CASSIGRVRSDRRYSNQPQHF
NA,TRBV5-1,many,TRBJ2-3,TGCGCCAGCAGCTTGCGAGGAAACACAGATACGCAGTATTTT,CASSLRGNTDTQYF
TRBD1,TRBV11-2,many,TRBJ2-1,TGTGCCAGCAGACCCACAGGGGGCCCCTACAATGAGCAGTTCTTC,CASRPTGGPYNEQFF
NA,TRBV7-2,many,TRBJ1-4,TGTGCCAGCAGCTTCGGGGGAGGTGGAGAAAAACTGTTTTTT,CASSFGGGGEKLFF
TRBD1,TRBV28,many,TRBJ1-4,TGTGCCAGCAGACTCGTCGGGACAGGGGCCGAAAAACTGTTTTTT,CASRLVGTGAEKLFF
NA,TRBV9,NA,TRBJ2-6,TGTGCCAGCAGCGTAAAGGAAGGTATAGACTCTGGGGCCAACGTCCTGACTTTC,CASSVKEGIDSGANVLTF
NA,TRBV4-1,once,TRBJ2-1,TGCGCCAGCAGCGTCACAGTCAGCTCCTACAATGAGCAGTTCTTC,CASSVTVSSYNEQFF
TRBD2,TRBV7-2,many,TRBJ2-1,TGTGCCAGCAGCTTATCGGGAGGGGTTTCCTACAATGAGCAGTTCTTC,CASSLSGGVSYNEQFF
NA,TRBV12-3/TRBV12-4,many,TRBJ2-5,TGTGCCAGCAGTTTAGGGGCGACAGGTCCGGGTATGGAGACCCAGTACTTC,CASSLGATGPGMETQYF
NA,TRBV2,many,TRBJ2-3,TGTGCCAGCAGTGGGACCGTACCTAGCACAGATACGCAGTATTTT,CASSGTVPSTDTQYF